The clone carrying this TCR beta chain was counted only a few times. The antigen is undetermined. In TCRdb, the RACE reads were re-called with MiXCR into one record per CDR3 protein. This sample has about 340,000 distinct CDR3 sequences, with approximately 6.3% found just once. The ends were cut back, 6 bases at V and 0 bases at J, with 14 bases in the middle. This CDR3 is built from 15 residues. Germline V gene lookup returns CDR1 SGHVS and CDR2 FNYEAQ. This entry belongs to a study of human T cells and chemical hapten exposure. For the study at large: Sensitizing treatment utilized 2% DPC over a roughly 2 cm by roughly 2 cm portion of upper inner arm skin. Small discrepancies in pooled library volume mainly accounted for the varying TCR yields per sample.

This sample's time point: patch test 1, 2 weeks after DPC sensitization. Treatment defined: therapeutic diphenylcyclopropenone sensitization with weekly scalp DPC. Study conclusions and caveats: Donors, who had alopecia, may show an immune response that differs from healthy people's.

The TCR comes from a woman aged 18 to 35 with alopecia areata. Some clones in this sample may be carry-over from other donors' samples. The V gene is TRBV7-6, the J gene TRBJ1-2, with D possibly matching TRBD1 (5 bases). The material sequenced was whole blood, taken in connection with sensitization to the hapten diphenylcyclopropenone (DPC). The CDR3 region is CASSSTQGTNYGYTF. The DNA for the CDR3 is TGTGCCAGCAGTTCTACTCAGGGAACTAACTATGGCTACACCTTC.